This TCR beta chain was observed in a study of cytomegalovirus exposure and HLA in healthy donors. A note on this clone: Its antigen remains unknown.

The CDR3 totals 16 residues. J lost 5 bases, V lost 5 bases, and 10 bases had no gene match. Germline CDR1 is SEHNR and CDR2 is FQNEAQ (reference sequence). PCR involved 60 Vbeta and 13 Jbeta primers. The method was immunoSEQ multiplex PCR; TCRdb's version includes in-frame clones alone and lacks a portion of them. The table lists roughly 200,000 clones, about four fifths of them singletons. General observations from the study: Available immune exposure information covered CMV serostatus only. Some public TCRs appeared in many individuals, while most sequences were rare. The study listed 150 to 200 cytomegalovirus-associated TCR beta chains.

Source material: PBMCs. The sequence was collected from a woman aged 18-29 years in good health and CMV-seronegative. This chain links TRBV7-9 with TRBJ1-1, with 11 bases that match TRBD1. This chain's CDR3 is CASSPSDRGLGTEAFF. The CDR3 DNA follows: TGTGCCAGCAGCCCCTCGGACAGGGGGCTAGGAACTGAAGCTTTCTTT.